Included here is one TCR beta chain sequence, with context. This specimen comes from a study of blood T cell repertoires in COVID-19. The germline V and J ends were trimmed by 6 bases and 5 bases, with 13 bases remaining between them. The CDR3 covers 13 residues. Germline CDR1 and CDR2: MNHEY and SVGAGI. The method was immunoSEQ multiplex PCR; TCRdb's version includes in-frame clones alone and lacks a portion of them. The table includes about 220,000 clones, 70% to 85% detected once. The receptor was isolated from a man between 35 and 55 years old who had recovered from COVID-19. Sequencing was done on a sample of peripheral blood. The chain links TRBV6-5 to TRBJ1-1, with TRBD1 as a possible D gene (5 bases). CDR3 DNA sequence: TGTGCCAGCAGCAGGGACTTTGCGACTGAAGCTTTCTTT. This encodes CASSRDFATEAFF.